Below, 28 T cell receptor beta chains from the same sample are listed, as sequenced in a study of OX40 agonist ivuxolimab in advanced cancers. TCRdb keeps only in-frame clones here, not all; method: immunoSEQ multiplex PCR. This table holds fewer than 30,000 clones, about 82% found once. Source: CD4+ or CD8+ T cells sorted from blood, taken in a trial of the OX40 agonist ivuxolimab. Every receptor here comes from an adult with an advanced solid tumor such as melanoma, head and neck, liver or kidney cancer.

The chain employs TRBV10-3 and TRBJ1-6, with D uncertain. Germline values: CDR1 ENHRY, CDR2 SYGVKD. V gave up 3 bases and J gave up 11 bases, with 20 bases separating them. The CDR3 sequence is 16 residues long. The CDR3 protein is CAISDSVLAGGAPLHF. Here the CDR3 DNA reads TGTGCCATCAGTGACTCTGTCTTGGCGGGTGGAGCACCCCTCCACTTT.

On this clone itself: Other DNA sequences in this specimen translate into the identical CDR3. The rearrangement joins TRBV7-9 to TRBJ2-1; D perhaps matches TRBD1 (6 bases). The CDR3 totals 12 residues. Per germline, CDR1 SEHNR and CDR2 FQNEAQ (reference sequence). V lost 5 bases, J lost 10 bases, and 12 bases lay in between. The CDR3 DNA sequence: TGTGCCAGCAGCCCTGGGCAGGGGGAGCAGTTCTTC. This sequence encodes CASSPGQGEQFF. The entire variable domain, with the rest obtained from reference TRBV7-9 and TRBJ2-1, is as follows: DTGVSQNPRHKITKRGQNVTFRCDPISEHNRLYWYRQTLGQGPEFLTYFQNEAQLEKSRLLSDRFSAERPKGSFSTLEIQRTEQGDSAMYLCASSPGQGEQFFGPGTRLTVL.

The J gene is TRBJ2-2, the V gene TRBV5-1; perhaps D is TRBD1 or TRBD2 (5 bases each). Per the germline V gene, CDR1 is SGHRS and CDR2 is YFSETQ. V was cut by 7 bases and J by 3 bases, with 16 bases left in between. The CDR3 is 15 amino acids. Here the CDR3 reads CASGGIHGDTGELFF. The CDR3 DNA reads TGCGCCAGCGGGGGTATTCACGGGGACACCGGGGAGCTGTTTTTT.

The chain combines TRBV27 with TRBJ1-1; D perhaps matches TRBD1 (5 bases). Trimming stripped 6 bases from V and 1 base from J, with 15 bases between. The germline V gene has CDR1 MNHEY and CDR2 SMNVEV (reference sequence). This CDR3 has 15 amino acids. The CDR3 nucleotides are TGTGCCAGCAGGCAGTTGGAGGGGCGGAACACTGAAGCTTTCTTT. Translating gives CASRQLEGRNTEAFF.

The CDR3 nucleotides are TGTGCCAGCAGGAGCGGGGGGGCGGGAAATGAGCAGTTCTTC. Encoded protein: CASRSGGAGNEQFF. The V gene is TRBV6-5, the J gene TRBJ2-1; 10 nucleotides align to TRBD2. The V segment lost 6 bases and the J segment 7 bases; nucleotides outside the gene matches: 6. Per the germline V gene, CDR1 is MNHEY and CDR2 is SVGAGI. The CDR3 length is 14 residues.

The chain links TRBV5-1 to TRBJ1-4; D not certain. Germline V gene sequence: CDR1 SGHRS, CDR2 YFSETQ. CDR3 length equals 14 residues. Deletions cut 5 bases from V and 8 bases from J, with 16 bases between. In DNA form, the CDR3 reads TGCGCCAGCAGGTTAAGTGGGCACAACGAAAAACTGTTTTTT. Its translation is CASRLSGHNEKLFF.

J is TRBJ2-1 and V is TRBV28, with D perhaps matching TRBD1 (6 bases). The CDR3 sequence is 16 residues long. CDR1 is MDHEN and CDR2 is SYDVKM in the germline V gene. Trimming removed 4 bases from V and 2 bases from J, with 15 bases in between. The CDR3 sequence is CASSYRDTSPYNEQFF. CDR3 DNA sequence: TGTGCCAGCAGTTACCGGGACACCAGTCCCTACAATGAGCAGTTCTTC.

This chain joins TRBV27 and TRBJ2-7; the D gene is possibly TRBD1 (7 bases). The germline CDR1 and CDR2 sequences are MNHEY and SMNVEV (reference sequence). This CDR3 has 13 residues. V shed 7 bases and J shed 3 bases, with 13 bases lying between them. The CDR3 spells CASTGRDSYEQYF. Written as DNA, the CDR3 is TGTGCCAGCACCGGGCGGGACAGCTACGAGCAGTACTTC.

The chain links TRBV7-9 to TRBJ1-3; maybe TRBD1 (5 bases). The CDR3 consists of 18 residues. Trimming stripped 5 bases from V and 3 bases from J, with 23 bases between. CDR1 is SEHNR and CDR2 is FQNEAQ in the germline V gene (reference sequence). CDR3: CASSHPAGGGVNGNTIYF. CDR3 DNA sequence: TGTGCCAGCAGCCACCCCGCGGGGGGGGGAGTTAATGGAAACACCATATATTTT.

The rearrangement joins TRBV9 to TRBJ2-7; 9 bases agree with TRBD2. Unmatched junction bases numbered 5, after V lost 0 bases and J lost 1 base. CDR1 SGDLS and CDR2 YYNGEE come from the germline V gene. This CDR3 contains 16 residues. For the CDR3, the DNA is TGTGCCAGCAGCGTAGGTCCTAGCGGGACATCCTACGAGCAGTACTTC. It is translated as CASSVGPSGTSYEQYF. Full variable domain (outside the CDR3, taken from reference TRBV9 and TRBJ2-7): DSGVTQTPKHLITATGQRVTLRCSPRSGDLSVYWYQQSLDQGLQFLIQYYNGEERAKGNILERFSAQQFPDLHSELNLSSLELGDSALYFCASSVGPSGTSYEQYFGPGTRLTVT.

The chain recombines TRBV19 with TRBJ2-1; 14 nucleotides line up with TRBD2. Germline CDR1 LNHDA, CDR2 SQIVND (reference sequence). The CDR3 runs to 19 residues. The V and J ends lost 5 bases and 2 bases, in that order; junction bases with no gene match: 11. The CDR3 region is CASSLGTSGRMSPYNEQFF. The CDR3 bases are TGTGCCAGTAGTCTCGGGACTAGCGGGAGAATGAGCCCCTACAATGAGCAGTTCTTC.

The chain combines TRBV9 with TRBJ1-1; no firm D call. CDR3 length: 13 residues. CDR1 and CDR2 from the germline V gene are SGDLS and YYNGEE. Trimming removed 4 bases at V and 6 bases at J, with 13 bases between. The CDR3 protein is CASSIGGLAEAFF. The CDR3 DNA reads TGTGCCAGCAGCATCGGAGGGTTGGCTGAAGCTTTCTTT.

The chain couples TRBV7-2 to TRBJ2-7, with unresolved D. The V gene's germline CDR1 is SGHTA and CDR2 FQGNSA. Trimming left V 5 bases short and J 7 bases short, with 18 bases between. There are 14 residues in the CDR3. The CDR3 region has the DNA TGTGCCAGCAGCCGGGCCACCGGATCACAGGAGCAGTACTTC. It encodes CASSRATGSQEQYF.

The chain is built from TRBV6-6 and TRBJ2-5; 10 nucleotides line up with TRBD1. The V segment lost 6 bases and the J segment 4 bases; nucleotides outside the gene matches: 2. This CDR3 spans 13 amino acids. Germline CDR1 is MNHNY and CDR2 is SVGAGI (reference sequence). The CDR3 DNA follows: TGTGCCAGCAGCGGACAGGGGGGAGAGACCCAGTACTTC. Translating it yields CASSGQGGETQYF.

The CDR3: CASSLGVNTGELFF. The CDR3 DNA is TGTGCCAGCAGCTTGGGAGTGAACACCGGGGAGCTGTTTTTT. This chain uses TRBV7-7 with TRBJ2-2; weak D call: TRBD2 (5 bases). The V end was cut by 3 bases, the J end by 1 base, with 6 bases between. This CDR3 region has 14 residues. Germline V lookup: CDR1 SSHAT, CDR2 FNYEAQ (reference sequence). Drawing the rest from reference TRBV7-7 and TRBJ2-2, the complete variable domain is GAGVSQSPRYKVTKRGQDVTLRCDPISSHATLYWYQQALGQGPEFLTYFNYEAQPDKSGLPSDRFSAERPEGSISTLTIQRTEQRDSAMYRCASSLGVNTGELFFGEGSRLTVL.

The chain uses TRBV13 and TRBJ2-7; 7 bases match TRBD1. The V segment lost 2 bases and the J segment 0 bases; nucleotides outside the gene matches: 1. CDR1 and CDR2 (germline): PRHDT, FYEKMQ (reference sequence). There are 14 residues in the CDR3. The DNA for the CDR3 is TGTGCCAGCAGCTTAAGGGGGCGCTCCTACGAGCAGTACTTC. This codes for CASSLRGRSYEQYF.

J is TRBJ2-2 and V is TRBV13, with D possibly TRBD1 on 5 matching bases. The V gene's germline CDR1 is PRHDT and CDR2 FYEKMQ (reference sequence). The CDR3 consists of 14 residues. The V gene lost 5 bases and the J gene lost 1 base, with 8 bases spanning the gap. DNA for the CDR3: TGTGCCAGCAGCCGGCAGGGGAACACCGGGGAGCTGTTTTTT. It is translated as CASSRQGNTGELFF. The full variable domain, completed using reference TRBV13 and TRBJ2-2, is AAGVIQSPRHLIKEKRETATLKCYPIPRHDTVYWYQQGPGQDPQFLISFYEKMQSDKGSIPDRFSAQQFSDYHSELNMSSLELGDSALYFCASSRQGNTGELFFGEGSRLTVL.

The rearrangement joins TRBV11-2 to TRBJ2-5, with D tentatively TRBD2 (5 bases). This CDR3 contains 13 residues. CDR1 is SGHAT and CDR2 is FQNNGV in the germline V gene. V lost 0 bases to trimming and J lost 4 bases, with 6 bases between them. The CDR3 nucleotides are TGTGCCAGCAGCTTAGAGACTATAGAGACCCAGTACTTC. Encoded protein: CASSLETIETQYF. The full variable domain, completed using reference TRBV11-2 and TRBJ2-5, is EAGVAQSPRYKIIEKRQSVAFWCNPISGHATLYWYQQILGQGPKLLIQFQNNGVVDDSQLPKDRFSAERLKGVDSTLKIQPAKLEDSAVYLCASSLETIETQYFGPGTRLLVL.

The chain is built from TRBV15 and TRBJ2-7, with D perhaps matching TRBD2 (5 bases). Germline CDR1 reads LNHNV; CDR2 reads YYDKDF (reference sequence). Deletions cut 0 bases from V and 6 bases from J, with 12 bases between. CDR3 length: 14 residues. In DNA, the CDR3 is TGTGCCACCAGCAGAGACAATGGACTTGCCGAGCAGTACTTC. Protein sequence: CATSRDNGLAEQYF. The variable domain in full, with the rest retrieved from reference TRBV15 and TRBJ2-7, is DAMVIQNPRYQVTQFGKPVTLSCSQTLNHNVMYWYQQKSSQAPKLLFHYYDKDFNNEADTPDNFQSRRPNTSFCFLDIRSPGLGDTAMYLCATSRDNGLAEQYFGPGTRLTVT.

This rearrangement joins TRBV6-5 to TRBJ1-2, with TRBD1 matching over 11 bases. The CDR3 is made up of 15 amino acids. Germline values: CDR1 MNHEY, CDR2 SVGAGI. J lost 7 bases, V lost 1 base, and 5 bases had no gene match. The CDR3 region is CASSYFPGTGGGYTF. The CDR3 region has the DNA TGTGCCAGCAGTTACTTTCCCGGGACAGGGGGTGGCTACACCTTC.

This chain joins TRBV4-2 and TRBJ2-7; 11 positions match TRBD2. The CDR3 length is 15 residues. Unmatched junction bases numbered 3, after V lost 3 bases and J lost 2 bases. Germline CDR1 reads LGHNA; CDR2 reads YNFKEQ. The CDR3 DNA reads TGTGCCAGCAGCCAGAGACTAGCGGGACCCTACGAGCAGTACTTC. Its protein product is CASSQRLAGPYEQYF.

This chain uses TRBV29-1 with TRBJ2-1; 9 nucleotides match TRBD1. Germline assignment: CDR1 SQVTM and CDR2 ANQGSEA. CDR3 length: 13 residues. With 4 bases clipped from V and 7 bases from J, the junction kept 5 bases outside the gene matches. CDR3 DNA sequence: TGCAGCGTTGCCGTACAGGGGGCTAATGAGCAGTTCTTC. It codes for CSVAVQGANEQFF.

This clone has only a few counts. The chain couples TRBV11-3 to TRBJ2-7; 10 nucleotides match TRBD2. The CDR3 has 18 amino acids. With V trimmed by 5 bases and J by 4 bases, 17 bases remained unmatched. Germline values: CDR1 SGHNT, CDR2 YENEEA. The CDR3 coding sequence is TGTGCCAGCAGCCCAGTCGGAGAAGGGACTAGCGTCCCATACGAGCAGTACTTC. This encodes CASSPVGEGTSVPYEQYF.

The V call is TRBV2, the J call TRBJ1-6, with D uncertain. The CDR3 spans 15 residues. The germline V gene encodes CDR1 SNHLY and CDR2 FYNNEI. Trimming took off 3 bases at V and 0 bases at J, with 6 bases between the two ends. The CDR3 sequence: CASSDLSSYNSPLHF. In nucleotides, the CDR3 is TGTGCCAGCAGTGATCTCAGCTCCTATAATTCACCCCTCCACTTT.

The chain has TRBV7-3 and TRBJ2-3, with a tentative D call TRBD1 (6 bases). With 4 bases removed from V and 2 bases from J, the gap between germline ends came to 19 bases. The CDR3 consists of 17 residues. Germline-derived CDR1 and CDR2 are SGHTA and FQGTGA. This chain's CDR3 is CASSSQAGGLDTDTQYF. The CDR3 DNA is TGTGCCAGCAGCTCCCAGGCTGGGGGCCTGGACACAGATACGCAGTATTTT.

The chain employs TRBV7-2 and TRBJ2-7, with TRBD1 matching over 11 bases. The CDR3 has 14 amino acids. After removal of 3 bases from V and 3 bases from J, the junction contained 1 base not matched to a gene. Germline CDR1 and CDR2: SGHTA and FQGNSA. CDR3 in DNA: TGTGCCAGCAGCTTCGGGACAGGGGGCTACGAGCAGTACTTC. Translation gives CASSFGTGGYEQYF.

The V and J genes are TRBV10-1 and TRBJ2-2, with TRBD1 matching 9 bases. V gave up 4 bases and J gave up 3 bases; unmatched junction bases: 6. The CDR3 covers 16 residues. Germline-derived CDR1 and CDR2 are WNHNN and SYGVQD (reference sequence). CDR3 nucleotide sequence: TGCGCCAGCAGTGGGGGACAGGGAATGGACACCGGGGAGCTGTTTTTT. It yields the protein CASSGGQGMDTGELFF.

The chain couples TRBV30 to TRBJ1-5, with TRBD1 as a possible D gene (5 bases). Between the trimmed V and J ends, which lost 4 bases and 8 bases, there was a span of 15 bases. The CDR3 is 13 amino acids. Germline V gene sequence: CDR1 GTSNPN, CDR2 SVGIG (reference sequence). CDR3 sequence reads: CAWNTGGREPQHF. CDR3 in DNA: TGTGCCTGGAATACAGGCGGCCGAGAGCCCCAGCATTTT.